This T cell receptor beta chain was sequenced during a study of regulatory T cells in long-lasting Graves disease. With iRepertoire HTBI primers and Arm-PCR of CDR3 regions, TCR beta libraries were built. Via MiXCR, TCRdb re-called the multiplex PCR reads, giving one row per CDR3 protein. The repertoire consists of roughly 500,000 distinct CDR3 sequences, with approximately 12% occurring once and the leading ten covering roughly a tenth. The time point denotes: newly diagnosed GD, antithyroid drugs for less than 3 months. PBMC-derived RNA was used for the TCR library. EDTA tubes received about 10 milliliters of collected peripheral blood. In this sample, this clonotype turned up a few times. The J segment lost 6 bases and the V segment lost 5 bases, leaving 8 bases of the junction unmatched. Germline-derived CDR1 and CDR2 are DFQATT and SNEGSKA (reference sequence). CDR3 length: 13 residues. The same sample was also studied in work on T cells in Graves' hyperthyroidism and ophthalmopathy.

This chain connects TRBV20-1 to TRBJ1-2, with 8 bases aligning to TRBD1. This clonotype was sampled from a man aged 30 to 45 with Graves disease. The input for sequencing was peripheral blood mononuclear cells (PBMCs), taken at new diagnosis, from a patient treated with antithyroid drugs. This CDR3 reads CSAPDREKNGYTF. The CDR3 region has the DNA TGCAGTGCTCCGGACAGGGAGAAGAATGGCTACACCTTC.